This T cell receptor beta chain was sequenced during a study of cytomegalovirus exposure and HLA in healthy donors. Use of 60 Vbeta and 13 Jbeta primers characterized the PCR. The protocol was immunoSEQ multiplex PCR, while the TCRdb copy is restricted to in-frame clones and leaves out a portion. The repertoire holds about 160,000 clones, with 86% as singletons. CDR3 length: 17 amino acids. Trimming shortened V by 0 bases and J by 2 bases, and 13 bases separated the two germline ends. Germline loops: CDR1 LGHNA, CDR2 YNFKEQ. The sequencing sample was made of PBMCs. This TCR came from a woman between 18 and 30 years old in good health and CMV-seronegative. The genes are TRBV4-2 and TRBJ2-2; tentative D call: TRBD1 (6 bases). CDR3 coding DNA: TGTGCCAGCAGCCAAGAAGGGCGGACAGCAAACACCGGGGAGCTGTTTTTT. Protein: CASSQEGRTANTGELFF.